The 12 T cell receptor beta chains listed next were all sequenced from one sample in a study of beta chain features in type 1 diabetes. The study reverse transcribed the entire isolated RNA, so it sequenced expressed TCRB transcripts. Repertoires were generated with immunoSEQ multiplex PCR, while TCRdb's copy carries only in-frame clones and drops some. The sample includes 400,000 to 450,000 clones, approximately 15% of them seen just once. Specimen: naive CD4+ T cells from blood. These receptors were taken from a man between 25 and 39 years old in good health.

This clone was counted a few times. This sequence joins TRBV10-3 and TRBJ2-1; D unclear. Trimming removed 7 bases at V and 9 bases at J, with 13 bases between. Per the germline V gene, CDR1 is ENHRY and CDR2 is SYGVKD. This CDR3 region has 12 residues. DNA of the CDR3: TGTGCCATCACTACCACCCTTGCTGAGCAGTTCTTC. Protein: CAITTTLAEQFF.

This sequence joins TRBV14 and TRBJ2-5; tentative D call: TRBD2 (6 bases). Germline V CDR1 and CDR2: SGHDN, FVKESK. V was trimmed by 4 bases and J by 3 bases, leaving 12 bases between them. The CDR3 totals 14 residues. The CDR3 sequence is CASSRGGVKETQYF. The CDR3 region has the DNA TGTGCCAGCAGCCGGGGAGGCGTAAAAGAGACCCAGTACTTC.

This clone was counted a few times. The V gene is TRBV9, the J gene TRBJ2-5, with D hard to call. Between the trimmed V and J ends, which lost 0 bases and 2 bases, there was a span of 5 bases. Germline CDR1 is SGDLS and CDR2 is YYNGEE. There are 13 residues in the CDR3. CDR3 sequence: CASSVEPQETQYF. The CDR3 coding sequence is TGTGCCAGCAGCGTAGAACCTCAAGAGACCCAGTACTTC.

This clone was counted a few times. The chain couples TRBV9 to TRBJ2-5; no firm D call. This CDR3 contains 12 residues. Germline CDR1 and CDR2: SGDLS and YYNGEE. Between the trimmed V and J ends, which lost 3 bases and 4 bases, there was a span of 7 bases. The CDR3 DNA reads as TGTGCCAGCAGCGGACGAGGAGAGACCCAGTACTTC. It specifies CASSGRGETQYF.

The CDR3 coding sequence is TGTGCCAGCTCGCAAGTGGGACAGCTAAGCACAGATACGCAGTATTTT. As protein: CASSQVGQLSTDTQYF. The chain is built from TRBV18 and TRBJ2-3; 7 bases map to TRBD1. The CDR3 sequence is 16 residues long. With 6 bases clipped from V and 0 bases from J, the junction kept 9 bases outside the gene matches. Germline CDR1 KGHSH, CDR2 LQKENI.

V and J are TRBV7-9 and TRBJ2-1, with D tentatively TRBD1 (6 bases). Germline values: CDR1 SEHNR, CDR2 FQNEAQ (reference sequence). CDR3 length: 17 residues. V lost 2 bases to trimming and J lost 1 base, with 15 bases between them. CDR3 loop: CASSLLPMDRSYNEQFF. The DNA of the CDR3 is TGTGCCAGCAGCTTATTGCCCATGGACAGATCCTACAATGAGCAGTTCTTC.

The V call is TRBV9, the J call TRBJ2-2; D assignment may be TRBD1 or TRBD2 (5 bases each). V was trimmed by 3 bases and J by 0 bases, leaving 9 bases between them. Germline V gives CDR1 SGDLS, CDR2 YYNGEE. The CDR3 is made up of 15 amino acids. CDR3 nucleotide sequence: TGTGCCAGCAGCGGGAGGACATCGAACACCGGGGAGCTGTTTTTT. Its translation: CASSGRTSNTGELFF.

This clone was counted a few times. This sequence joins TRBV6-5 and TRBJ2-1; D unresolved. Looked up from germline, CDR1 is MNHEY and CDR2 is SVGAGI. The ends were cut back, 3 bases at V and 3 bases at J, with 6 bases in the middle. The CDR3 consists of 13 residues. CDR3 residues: CASSYGNYNEQFF. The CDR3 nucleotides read TGTGCCAGCAGTTATGGCAACTACAATGAGCAGTTCTTC.

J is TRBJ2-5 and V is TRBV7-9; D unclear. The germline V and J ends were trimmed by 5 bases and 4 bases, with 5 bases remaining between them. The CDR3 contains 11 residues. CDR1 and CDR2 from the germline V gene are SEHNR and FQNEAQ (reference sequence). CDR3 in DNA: TGTGCCAGCAGCCGTGGAGAGACCCAGTACTTC. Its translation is CASSRGETQYF.

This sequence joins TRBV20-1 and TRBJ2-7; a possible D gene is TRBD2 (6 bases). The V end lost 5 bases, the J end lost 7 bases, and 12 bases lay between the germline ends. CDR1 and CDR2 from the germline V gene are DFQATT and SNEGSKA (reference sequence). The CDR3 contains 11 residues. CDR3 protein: CSAPRGREQYF. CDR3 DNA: TGCAGTGCTCCTCGGGGGAGGGAGCAGTACTTC.

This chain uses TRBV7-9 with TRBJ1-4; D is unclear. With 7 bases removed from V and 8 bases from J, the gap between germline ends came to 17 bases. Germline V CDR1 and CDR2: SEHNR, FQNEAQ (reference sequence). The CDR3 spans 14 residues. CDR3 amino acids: CASNLEARVEKLFF. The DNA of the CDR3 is TGTGCCAGCAACCTCGAGGCGCGAGTCGAAAAACTGTTTTTT.

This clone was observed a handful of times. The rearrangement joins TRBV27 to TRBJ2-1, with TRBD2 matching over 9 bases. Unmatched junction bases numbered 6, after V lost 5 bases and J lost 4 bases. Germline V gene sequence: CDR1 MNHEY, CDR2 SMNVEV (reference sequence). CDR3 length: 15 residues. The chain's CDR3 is CASSKAGGIYNEQFF. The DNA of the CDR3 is TGTGCCAGCAGTAAGGCGGGAGGGATTTACAATGAGCAGTTCTTC.